A single sample gave rise to the 5 T cell receptor beta chains below, sequenced in a study of beta chain features in type 1 diabetes. General study points: Type 1 diabetes patients showed a moderate but significant shortening of TCRB CDR3s in all four CD4+ subsets.

Expressed TCRB transcripts were sequenced, since all the RNA that had been isolated was reverse transcribed. Clones were read by immunoSEQ multiplex PCR, and TCRdb kept only the in-frame ones, dropping some. The sample yields roughly 340,000 clones, roughly an eighth seen once. Which antigens these TCRs recognize remains unknown. Sequenced: naive CD4+ T cells from blood. The receptors were sampled from a woman between 18 and 30 years old with type 1 diabetes.

This clone was observed a few times. One end of the junction is discordant with germline, which a read error may explain. V and J are TRBV20-1 and TRBJ1-2; D unclear. From germline, CDR1 is DFQATT and CDR2 SNEGSKA (reference sequence). This CDR3 contains 9 residues. CDR3 in DNA: TGCAGGGCTAGCCCGGCAGGCACCTTC. This codes for CRASPAGTF.

J is TRBJ2-1 and V is TRBV6-5; D possibly corresponds to TRBD1 (6 bases). The CDR3 loop spans 14 amino acids. The ends were cut back, 5 bases at V and 6 bases at J, with 14 bases in the middle. Germline CDR1 is MNHEY and CDR2 is SVGAGI. CDR3 protein: CASSKGQLGNEQFF. CDR3 bases: TGTGCCAGCAGTAAAGGACAGTTAGGCAATGAGCAGTTCTTC.

Only a few counts were recorded for this clone. This chain connects TRBV27 to TRBJ1-2; D not resolved. This CDR3 has 13 amino acids. Germline CDR1 and CDR2: MNHEY and SMNVEV (reference sequence). V lost 0 bases and J 4 bases, leaving 6 bases between the germline ends. The CDR3 loop reads CASSLSGSYGYTF. CDR3 coding DNA: TGTGCCAGCAGTTTATCTGGCAGCTATGGCTACACCTTC.

V gene TRBV30 combines with J gene TRBJ2-3; 12 nucleotides align to TRBD2. The CDR3 is 15 residues long. V dropped 4 bases and J dropped 0; count of bases not matched to a gene: 2. Germline values: CDR1 GTSNPN, CDR2 SVGIG (reference sequence). The DNA for the CDR3 is TGTGCCTGGACACTAGCGGGGGGAAGCACAGATACGCAGTATTTT. This gives the protein CAWTLAGGSTDTQYF.

Regarding this clone: At the DNA level, this CDR3 is encoded by other sequences in the same sample as well. The gene calls are TRBV20-1 and TRBJ2-5; no firm D call. Trimming removed 6 bases at V and 2 bases at J, with 4 bases between. Germline V CDR1 and CDR2: DFQATT, SNEGSKA (reference sequence). This CDR3 has 10 residues. The CDR3 reads CSAAQETQYF. The CDR3, as DNA: TGCAGTGCGGCACAAGAGACCCAGTACTTC.